This T cell receptor (beta chain) derives from a study of cytomegalovirus exposure and HLA in healthy donors. Primers included in the PCR were 60 Vbeta and 13 Jbeta primers. In the original workflow: Unique TCR beta chains totaled approximately 83 million in a later count, with 8.5 million to 12 million of them shared. The data were produced by immunoSEQ multiplex PCR, yet TCRdb's version contains in-frame clones alone and is incomplete. V and J calls and clone size are as listed in that table; D and trimming were resolved from the DNA. The sample includes more than 130,000 clones. Whole-study results and caveats: Researchers reportedly found TCR beta sequences accurately predicted most subjects' HLA-A and HLA-B alleles.

A remark on this clone: No antigen is known for it.

The receptor was derived from a man aged 35-49 years in good health and CMV-seronegative. Material for sequencing was PBMCs.

Here the CDR3 reads CASSPWPSSPYEQYF. As DNA, the CDR3 is TGTGCCAGCAGCCCTTGGCCCTCTTCCCCCTACGAGCAGTACTTC. The chain is built from TRBV14 and TRBJ2-7; D is ambiguous. Germline lookup yields CDR1 SGHDN and CDR2 FVKESK. The CDR3 runs 15 residues. The V end was cut by 4 bases, the J end by 2 bases, with 15 bases between. The whole variable domain, filled in from reference TRBV14 and TRBJ2-7, reads EAGVTQFPSHSVIEKGQTVTLRCDPISGHDNLYWYRRVMGKEIKFLLHFVKESKQDESGMPNNRFLAERTGGTYSTLKVQPAELEDSGVYFCASSPWPSSPYEQYFGPGTRLTVT.